The text below deals with one T cell receptor (beta chain). The sample comes from a study of shared clonotypes between healthy human individuals. Sequencing was at deep level. Sequencing was performed with immunoSEQ multiplex PCR; in TCRdb, only in-frame clones are kept and a portion is missing. The sample lists roughly 650,000 clones, approximately 96% occurring once. The V gene's germline CDR1 is PRHDT and CDR2 FYEKMQ (reference sequence). With 0 bases removed from V and 4 bases from J, the gap between germline ends came to 4 bases. The CDR3 length is 12 residues. It was CD45RO-negative cells, positively selected for CCR7, that made up naive CD8 cells, with terminally differentiated effector memory CD45RA+ cells excluded.

The sequencing sample was made of naive CD8+ T cells sorted from blood. This TCR was recovered from a woman aged 25 to 39 in good health. J is TRBJ2-7 and V is TRBV13, with D hard to call. CDR3 DNA sequence: TGTGCCAGCAGCTTAGGAATGTACGAGCAGTACTTC. Protein: CASSLGMYEQYF.